The 17 T cell receptor beta chains below were found in one sample sequenced in a study of T cell responses to AZD1222 COVID-19 vaccine. Only in-frame clones appear in the TCRdb table, and some are missing; sequencing was by immunoSEQ multiplex PCR. The table records 130,000 or so clones, more than 70% of them present only once. The sequencing here drew on peripheral blood, taken on day 0 of AZD1222 vaccination. These receptors were taken from an adult in good health.

This CDR3 reads CASRIAFSTDTQYF. The CDR3, as DNA: TGTGCCAGCCGCATTGCATTTAGCACAGATACGCAGTATTTT. The gene calls are TRBV11-2 and TRBJ2-3; no firm D call. CDR1 is SGHAT, CDR2 FQNNGV, per germline. Trimming cost V 8 bases and J 0 bases, with 12 bases left between them. The CDR3 runs to 14 residues.

The V gene is TRBV9, the J gene TRBJ2-7, with 8 bases lining up with TRBD1. The J segment lost 2 bases and the V segment lost 3 bases, leaving 10 bases of the junction unmatched. Germline CDR1 and CDR2: SGDLS and YYNGEE. The CDR3 has 16 residues. CDR3 bases: TGTGCCAGCAGCGCCGACCCGGGACAGGCTGCCTACGAGCAGTACTTC. Translation gives CASSADPGQAAYEQYF.

This chain links TRBV7-3 with TRBJ2-6; D is undetermined. This CDR3 region has 16 residues. Per the germline V gene, CDR1 is SGHTA and CDR2 is FQGTGA. Trimming cost V 2 bases and J 0 bases, with 8 bases left between them. In DNA form, the CDR3 reads TGTGCCAGCAGCTTACTGGGGTACTCTGGGGCCAACGTCCTGACTTTC. Its protein product is CASSLLGYSGANVLTF.

V gene TRBV6-2 or TRBV6-3 combines with J gene TRBJ2-7; D uncertain. Germline V gene sequence: CDR1 MNHEY, CDR2 SVGEGT. The CDR3 loop spans 13 amino acids. V lost 3 bases and J lost 4, with 10 bases in between. DNA of the CDR3: TGTGCCAGCAGTTATTTAGGCACGTACGAGCAGTACTTC. Amino acid sequence: CASSYLGTYEQYF.

The J gene is TRBJ2-6, the V gene TRBV28; 8 positions match TRBD1. This CDR3 comprises 17 residues. The ends lost 0 bases at V and 4 bases at J; junction bases unmatched: 5. Germline loops: CDR1 MDHEN, CDR2 SYDVKM. CDR3 sequence reads: CASSLWGRGPGANVLTF. CDR3 sequence (DNA): TGTGCCAGCAGTTTATGGGGCAGGGGGCCCGGGGCCAACGTCCTGACTTTC.

This clone was seen just once. This chain connects TRBV7-2 to TRBJ1-5; 8 bases are a match to TRBD1. Trimming took 2 bases from V and 6 from J; bases not matched to a gene: 9. The V gene's germline CDR1 is SGHTA and CDR2 FQGNSA. There are 16 residues in the CDR3. CDR3 loop: CASSLTPRGHRQPQHF. The CDR3 DNA reads as TGTGCCAGCAGCTTAACTCCCAGGGGGCATCGTCAGCCCCAGCATTTT.

The chain couples TRBV12-3 or TRBV12-4 to TRBJ1-1; D is uncertain. V lost 5 bases and J lost 1, with 8 bases in between. The CDR3 has 13 residues. CDR3 DNA sequence: TGTGCCAGCAGTCGCCGACAGAACACTGAAGCTTTCTTT. Residues: CASSRRQNTEAFF.

The chain is built from TRBV19 and TRBJ1-1, with D possibly matching TRBD1 (5 bases). This CDR3 has 14 amino acids. In germline, CDR1 is LNHDA, CDR2 SQIVND (reference sequence). With 9 bases removed from V and 1 base from J, the gap between germline ends came to 15 bases. The CDR3 protein is CASKPGTANTEAFF. The DNA of the CDR3 is TGTGCCAGCAAACCCGGGACGGCGAACACTGAAGCTTTCTTT.

The chain couples TRBV29-1 to TRBJ1-4; no reliable D call. There are 13 residues in the CDR3. The V end lost 2 bases, the J end lost 3 bases, and 7 bases lay between the germline ends. CDR1 is SQVTM and CDR2 is ANQGSEA in the germline V gene. CDR3 bases: TGCAGCGTTGAAAGTCAGGCTAATGAAAAACTGTTTTTT. Amino acids: CSVESQANEKLFF.

With regard to this clone: This same CDR3 is encoded by further DNA sequences in the sample. The chain joins TRBV5-5 to TRBJ1-1; a possible D gene is TRBD1 (5 bases). This CDR3 is built from 13 residues. The germline CDR1 and CDR2 sequences are SGHKS and YYEKEE (reference sequence). Trimming cost V 2 bases and J 1 base, with 6 bases left between them. CDR3 sequence (DNA): TGTGCCAGCAGCTTCCAGGGGAACACTGAAGCTTTCTTT. As protein: CASSFQGNTEAFF.

This clone appeared once. The chain is built from TRBV4-3 and TRBJ2-1, with 9 bases fitting TRBD1. J was trimmed by 6 bases and V by 9 bases; bases with no gene match: 9. The germline CDR1 and CDR2 sequences are LGHNA and YSLEER. The CDR3 has 14 amino acids. The CDR3 DNA reads as TGCGCCAGTACTGGGGACAGGGAAGTCAATGAGCAGTTCTTC. It yields the protein CASTGDREVNEQFF.

The chain is built from TRBV7-8 and TRBJ2-7, with 9 bases fitting TRBD2. The germline CDR1 and CDR2 sequences are SGHVS and FQNEAQ. The V and J ends lost 5 bases and 5 bases, in that order; junction bases with no gene match: 13. The CDR3 length is 16 residues. CDR3 nucleotide sequence: TGTGCCAGCAGCACGCTTGGCGGGGGGGCCGGGGACGAGCAGTACTTC. Protein sequence: CASSTLGGGAGDEQYF. Full variable domain (remainder filled in from reference TRBV7-8 and TRBJ2-7): GAGVSQSPRYKVAKRGQDVALRCDPISGHVSLFWYQQALGQGPEFLTYFQNEAQLDKSGLPSDRFFAERPEGSVSTLKIQRTQQEDSAVYLCASSTLGGGAGDEQYFGPGTRLTVT.

The chain is built from TRBV28 and TRBJ2-7, with 7 bases lining up with TRBD1. Trimming took 7 bases from V and 1 from J; bases not matched to a gene: 7. This CDR3 spans 14 amino acids. Germline V gene lookup returns CDR1 MDHEN and CDR2 SYDVKM. The CDR3 DNA follows: TGTGCCAGCAAACCCGGGACAGCTTCCTACGAGCAGTACTTC. It yields the protein CASKPGTASYEQYF.

The V and J genes are TRBV4-1 and TRBJ2-1, with 11 bases lining up with TRBD2. The V gene end was trimmed by 1 base and the J gene end by 9 bases; junction bases not matched to a gene: 11. The CDR3 extends over 17 amino acids. Germline loops: CDR1 MGHRA, CDR2 YSYEKL. The CDR3 spells CASSQALLAGVGFEQFF. Here the CDR3 DNA reads TGCGCCAGCAGCCAAGCTCTACTAGCGGGGGTGGGATTTGAGCAGTTCTTC.

The chain employs TRBV29-1 and TRBJ1-1; tentatively, D is TRBD1 (5 bases). Looked up from germline, CDR1 is SQVTM and CDR2 is ANQGSEA. V was trimmed by 4 bases and J by 0 bases, leaving 15 bases between them. The length of the CDR3 is 15 residues. In DNA, the CDR3 is TGCAGCGTTGGGGGCACCCCGATTTTGAACACTGAAGCTTTCTTT. Protein product: CSVGGTPILNTEAFF.

This chain joins TRBV3-1 (or the pseudogene TRBV3-2) and TRBJ2-1; D gene uncertain. This CDR3 spans 16 amino acids. V was clipped by 1 base and J by 5 bases, with 15 bases between them. Germline V CDR1 and CDR2: LGHDT, YNNKEL (reference sequence). The DNA for the CDR3 is TGTGCCAGCAGCCAAGGGTCTCGTTCGAGGAACAATGAGCAGTTCTTC. Translating it yields CASSQGSRSRNNEQFF.

This chain joins TRBV28 and TRBJ2-7; a weak D match, TRBD1 (6 bases). V was shortened by 2 bases and J by 2 bases, with 16 bases between the two germline ends. This CDR3 region has 16 residues. Looked up from germline, CDR1 is MDHEN and CDR2 is SYDVKM. CDR3 sequence reads: CASSLGTTGPAYEQYF. The CDR3 nucleotides are TGTGCCAGCAGTTTAGGCACGACAGGCCCGGCCTACGAGCAGTACTTC.